The entry below describes one TCR beta chain. Measured with immunoSEQ multiplex PCR; TCRdb has only the in-frame clones, and not every one. The sample carries over 100,000 clones, over 75% recorded once. This sample was taken from a study of control samples from healthy donors and cancer patients. CDR3 size: 10 residues. CDR1 and CDR2 from the germline V gene are SNHLY and FYNNEI. V was trimmed by 7 bases and J by 3 bases, leaving 4 bases between them. The chain couples TRBV2 to TRBJ2-7; D call uncertain. Sequenced sample: blood. The TCR sequence derives from a man aged 45-60 years in good health. The CDR3: CASTLYEQYF. The CDR3 DNA reads as TGTGCCAGCACCCTCTACGAGCAGTACTTC.